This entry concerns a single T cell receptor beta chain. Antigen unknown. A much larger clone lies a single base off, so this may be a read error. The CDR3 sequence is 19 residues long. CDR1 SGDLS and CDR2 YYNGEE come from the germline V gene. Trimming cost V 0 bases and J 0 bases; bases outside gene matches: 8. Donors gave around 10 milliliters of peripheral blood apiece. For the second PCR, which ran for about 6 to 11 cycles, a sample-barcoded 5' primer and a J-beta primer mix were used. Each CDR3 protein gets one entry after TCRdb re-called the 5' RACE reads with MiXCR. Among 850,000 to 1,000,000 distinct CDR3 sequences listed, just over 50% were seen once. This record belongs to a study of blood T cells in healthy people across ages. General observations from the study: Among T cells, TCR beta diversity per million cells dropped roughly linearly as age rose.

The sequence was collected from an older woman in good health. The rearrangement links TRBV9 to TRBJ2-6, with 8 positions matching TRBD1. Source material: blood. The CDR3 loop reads CASSVVGDRLCSGANVLTF. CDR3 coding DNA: TGTGCCAGCAGCGTAGTGGGGGACAGGTTATGCTCTGGGGCCAACGTCCTGACTTTC.